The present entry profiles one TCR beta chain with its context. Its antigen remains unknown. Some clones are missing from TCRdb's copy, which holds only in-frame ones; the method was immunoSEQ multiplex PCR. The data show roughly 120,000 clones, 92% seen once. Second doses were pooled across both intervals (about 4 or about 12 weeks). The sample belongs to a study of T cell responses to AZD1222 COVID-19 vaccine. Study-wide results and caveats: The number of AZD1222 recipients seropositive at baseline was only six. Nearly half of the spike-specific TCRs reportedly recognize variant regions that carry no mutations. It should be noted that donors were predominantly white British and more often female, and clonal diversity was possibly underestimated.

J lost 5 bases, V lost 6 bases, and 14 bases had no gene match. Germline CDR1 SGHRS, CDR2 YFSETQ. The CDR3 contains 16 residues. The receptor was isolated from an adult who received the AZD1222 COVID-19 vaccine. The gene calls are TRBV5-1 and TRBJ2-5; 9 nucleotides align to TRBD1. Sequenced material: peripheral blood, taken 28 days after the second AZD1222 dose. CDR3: CASILRETGGYETQYF. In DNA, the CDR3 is TGCGCCAGCATTCTGAGGGAGACAGGGGGTTACGAGACCCAGTACTTC.